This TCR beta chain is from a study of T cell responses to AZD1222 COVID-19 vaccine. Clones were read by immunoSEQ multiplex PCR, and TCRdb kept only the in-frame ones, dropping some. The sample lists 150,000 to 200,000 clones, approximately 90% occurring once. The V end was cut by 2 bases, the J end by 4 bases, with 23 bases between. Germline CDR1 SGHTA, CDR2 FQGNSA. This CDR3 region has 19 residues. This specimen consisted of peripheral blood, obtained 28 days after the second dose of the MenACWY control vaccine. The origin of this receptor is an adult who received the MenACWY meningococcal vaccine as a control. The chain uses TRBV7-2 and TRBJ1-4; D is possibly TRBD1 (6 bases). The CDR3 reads CASSLRGGGWGADNEKLFF. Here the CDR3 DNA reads TGTGCCAGCAGCTTACGAGGAGGAGGGTGGGGGGCTGATAATGAAAAACTGTTTTTT.